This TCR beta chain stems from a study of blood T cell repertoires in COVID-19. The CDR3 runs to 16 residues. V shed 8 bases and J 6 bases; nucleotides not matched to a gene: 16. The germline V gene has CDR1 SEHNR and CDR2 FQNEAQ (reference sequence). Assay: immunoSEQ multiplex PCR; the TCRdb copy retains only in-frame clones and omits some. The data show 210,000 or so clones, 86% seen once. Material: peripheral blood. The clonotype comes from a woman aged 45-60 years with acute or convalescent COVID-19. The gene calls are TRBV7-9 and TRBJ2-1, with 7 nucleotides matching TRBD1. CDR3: CASASPDRVMGNEQFF. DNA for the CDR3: TGTGCCAGCGCCTCCCCCGACAGGGTCATGGGCAATGAGCAGTTCTTC.